The rows below give T cell receptor beta chains drawn from one sample of a study of blood T cell repertoires in COVID-19. Sequenced by immunoSEQ multiplex PCR; TCRdb stores in-frame clones only, minus some. This table holds approximately 190,000 clones, roughly four fifths found once. Sequencing was done on a sample of peripheral blood. These receptors came from a man aged 30 to 39 with active or convalescent COVID-19. Each CDR3 is given without its conserved first and last residue. Some rows mark clone size as missing; the rest say once, few, many or name a class of expanded clone.

TRBV19 | once | ASSGLAGTGELF
TRBV19 | few | ASSEYGTGYNSPLH
TRBV28 | - | ASSLVTGGNQPQH
TRBV2 | - | ASSRDRGNDEQF
TRBV11-2 | - | ASSRFSLGGGHTQY
TRBV24-1 | - | ATSDPKTGVTEAF
TRBV6-5 | few | ASSYASVAETDEQF
TRBV24-1 | - | ATSDPAIRDRGTGNTIY
TRBV9 | - | ASSVAEHPTDSGYT
TRBV9 | - | ASSETGGLTDTQY
TRBV11-2 | - | ASSLLREEWNEQF
TRBV19 | few | ASIQGNYGYT
TRBV12-3/TRBV12-4 | once | ASSLIDEKLF
TRBV7-9 | - | ASSPPLPGRSGNTIY
TRBV3-1/TRBV3-2 | - | ASSQDRGEKLF